Listed here are 14 T cell receptor beta chains from one sample, sequenced in a study of T-cell memory formation after mild COVID-19. TCRdb redid the calling of the 5' RACE reads with MiXCR, one entry per CDR3 protein. The data hold approximately 300,000 distinct CDR3 sequences, with about 15% observed a single time. Sequenced material: PBMCs or a T cell subset sorted from them (not recorded which). These receptor sequences come from a man between 18 and 35 years old who had mild COVID-19 (a few samples of this study predate the infection). Cell type and time point are not known.

The chain uses TRBV20-1 and TRBJ1-1; D is ambiguous. This CDR3 has 13 amino acids. V was shortened by 3 bases and J by 2 bases, with 10 bases between the two germline ends. Germline V CDR1 and CDR2: DFQATT, SNEGSKA (reference sequence). The DNA of the CDR3 is TGCAGTGCTAGTGGCAGTTCTAACACTGAAGCTTTCTTT. Translated, it gives CSASGSSNTEAFF.

This chain joins TRBV9 and TRBJ1-3; possibly TRBD1 for D (6 bases). Trimming took 0 bases from V and 0 from J, leaving 10 bases between them. The CDR3 covers 16 residues. Germline V gene sequence: CDR1 SGDLS, CDR2 YYNGEE. The CDR3 nucleotides are TGTGCCAGCAGCGTAGTTGGGGGCTTCTCTGGAAACACCATATATTTT. This gives the protein CASSVVGGFSGNTIYF.

Only a few counts were recorded for this clonotype. The chain recombines TRBV12-3 or TRBV12-4 with TRBJ1-1; D may be TRBD1 (5 bases). There are 15 residues in the CDR3. Trimming cost V 8 bases and J 8 bases, with 24 bases left between them. This CDR3 is CASSLGPGPVSEAFF. The CDR3 bases are TGTGCCAGCTCACTGGGGCCGGGACCCGTATCGGAAGCTTTCTTT.

Only a few counts were recorded for this clonotype. J is TRBJ2-3 and V is TRBV7-2; the match to TRBD2 covers 8 bases. CDR1 SGHTA and CDR2 FQGNSA come from the germline V gene. This CDR3 region has 15 residues. Trimming removed 3 bases from V and 4 bases from J; junction bases left unmatched: 6. Here the CDR3 DNA reads TGTGCCAGCAGCTTGGAGCGGGGGAGACCAGATACGCAGTATTTT. Encoded protein: CASSLERGRPDTQYF.

The chain carries TRBV7-2 and TRBJ2-3; D might be TRBD1 (5 bases). Trimming stripped 7 bases from V and 2 bases from J, with 19 bases between. The CDR3 covers 16 residues. Germline assignment: CDR1 SGHTA and CDR2 FQGNSA. The CDR3, as DNA: TGTGCCAGCACCCCCTTAGGCAGGGCGACCACAGATACGCAGTATTTT. This translates into CASTPLGRATTDTQYF.

This clonotype appeared a few times. DNA for the CDR3: TGCGCCAGCAGCCGGACAGCCGACAATGAGCAGTTCTTC. Translated: CASSRTADNEQFF. This sequence joins TRBV4-3 and TRBJ2-1; maybe TRBD1 (6 bases). The CDR3 spans 13 residues. The V gene lost 4 bases and the J gene lost 5 bases, with 9 bases spanning the gap. The germline V gene encodes CDR1 LGHNA and CDR2 YSLEER.

This clonotype was observed a handful of times. The rearrangement links TRBV15 to TRBJ1-2; no clear D gene. The CDR3 contains 14 residues. The germline V gene encodes CDR1 LNHNV and CDR2 YYDKDF (reference sequence). Trimming removed 9 bases from V and 3 bases from J, with 17 bases in between. For the CDR3, the DNA is TGTGCCACGGAGAACTCGACGGGGTACTATGGCTACACCTTC. This sequence encodes CATENSTGYYGYTF.

Here the CDR3 reads CASSPSPGEDKNIQYF. Written as DNA, the CDR3 is TGTGCCAGCTCCCCCTCACCAGGGGAGGACAAAAACATTCAGTACTTC. This chain links TRBV18 with TRBJ2-4; the D gene could be TRBD1 or TRBD2 (6 bases each). The V and J ends lost 6 bases and 3 bases respectively, with 18 bases between them. The germline V gene has CDR1 KGHSH and CDR2 LQKENI. CDR3 length equals 16 residues.

The chain combines TRBV19 with TRBJ2-2; D not resolved. This CDR3 has 16 residues. V shed 6 bases and J shed 0 bases, with 14 bases lying between them. Germline CDR1 is LNHDA and CDR2 is SQIVND (reference sequence). CDR3 nucleotide sequence: TGTGCCAGTAGCCGAGAGTGGCCGACGAACACCGGGGAGCTGTTTTTT. As protein: CASSREWPTNTGELFF. The full variable domain, completed using reference TRBV19 and TRBJ2-2, is DGGITQSPKYLFRKEGQNVTLSCEQNLNHDAMYWYRQDPGQGLRLIYYSQIVNDFQKGDIAEGYSVSREKKESFPLTVTSAQKNPTAFYLCASSREWPTNTGELFFGEGSRLTVL.

The J gene is TRBJ2-7, the V gene TRBV18; possibly TRBD2 for D (6 bases). CDR1 KGHSH and CDR2 LQKENI come from the germline V gene. The CDR3 is 15 residues long. Trimming shortened V by 4 bases and J by 2 bases, and 15 bases separated the two germline ends. CDR3 in DNA: TGTGCCAGCTCACGAGGACTACAGAATACCTACGAGCAGTACTTC. It translates to CASSRGLQNTYEQYF.

This clonotype has at least ten counts. The chain links TRBV7-2 to TRBJ2-1; maybe TRBD2 (5 bases). The V end lost 4 bases, the J end lost 2 bases, and 12 bases lay between the germline ends. Germline CDR1 SGHTA, CDR2 FQGNSA. This CDR3 region has 15 residues. CDR3 in amino acids: CASSSAGKAYNEQFF. CDR3 nucleotide sequence: TGTGCCAGCAGCTCGGCGGGCAAAGCCTACAATGAGCAGTTCTTC.

This clonotype was counted only a few times. This chain joins TRBV7-2 and TRBJ2-1; 9 nucleotides align to TRBD2. V shed 3 bases and J 4 bases; nucleotides not matched to a gene: 4. CDR3 length equals 15 residues. Germline CDR1 reads SGHTA; CDR2 reads FQGNSA. CDR3 region: CASSFGSGGYNEQFF. The CDR3 DNA sequence: TGTGCCAGCAGCTTTGGTAGCGGGGGTTACAATGAGCAGTTCTTC.

This chain connects TRBV7-2 to TRBJ1-2; 7 nucleotides align to TRBD1. The CDR3 has 14 amino acids. Unmatched junction bases numbered 3, after V lost 1 base and J lost 4 bases. CDR1 and CDR2 from the germline V gene are SGHTA and FQGNSA. The CDR3 coding sequence is TGTGCCAGCAGCTTAGGGAGACAGGGCTATGGCTACACCTTC. Its translation is CASSLGRQGYGYTF.

V gene TRBV5-6 combines with J gene TRBJ2-1, with 7 bases identical to TRBD1. V gave up 6 bases and J gave up 6 bases; unmatched junction bases: 6. Germline-derived CDR1 and CDR2 are SGHDT and YYEEEE. CDR3 size: 13 residues. CDR3 protein: CASTRPGGNEQFF. The CDR3 nucleotides read TGTGCCAGCACCAGGCCAGGGGGCAATGAGCAGTTCTTC. Together with reference TRBV5-6 and TRBJ2-1, the CDR3 gives the full variable domain: DAGVTQSPTHLIKTRGQQVTLRCSPKSGHDTVSWYQQALGQGPQFIFQYYEEEERQRGNFPDRFSGHQFPNYSSELNVNALLLGDSALYLCASTRPGGNEQFFGPGTRLTVL.